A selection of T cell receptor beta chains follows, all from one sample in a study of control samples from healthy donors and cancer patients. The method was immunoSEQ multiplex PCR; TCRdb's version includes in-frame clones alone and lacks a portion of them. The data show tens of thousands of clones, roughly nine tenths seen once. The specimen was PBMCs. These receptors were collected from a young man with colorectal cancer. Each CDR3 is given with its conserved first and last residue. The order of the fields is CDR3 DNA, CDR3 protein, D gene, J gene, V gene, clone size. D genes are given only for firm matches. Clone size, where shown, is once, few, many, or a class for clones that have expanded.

CDR3nt: TGTGCCAGCAGCTTATTTAAGCGGGGGGGCTACGAGCAGTACTTC
CDR3aa: CASSLFKRGGYEQYF
d_gene: TRBD2
j_gene: TRBJ2-7
v_gene: TRBV7-2
abundance: -

CDR3nt: TGTGCCAGCAGTTCACAGGGTAATCAGCCCCAGCATTTT
CDR3aa: CASSSQGNQPQHF
d_gene: -
j_gene: TRBJ1-5
v_gene: TRBV6-2/TRBV6-3
abundance: once

CDR3nt: TGTGCCAGCAGTTTACTAGCGGAGAACACCGGGGAGCTGTTTTTT
CDR3aa: CASSLLAENTGELFF
d_gene: TRBD2
j_gene: TRBJ2-2
v_gene: TRBV27
abundance: once

CDR3nt: TGTGCCAGCAGCCCAACCGGGACACCAAGAGACGGTACGCAGTATTTT
CDR3aa: CASSPTGTPRDGTQYF
d_gene: -
j_gene: TRBJ2-3
v_gene: TRBV13
abundance: -

CDR3nt: TGCAGTGCTAGTACCCCTTCCGGGACAGGGGCGCGAGGGAACACCGGGGAGCTGTTTTTT
CDR3aa: CSASTPSGTGARGNTGELFF
d_gene: TRBD1
j_gene: TRBJ2-2
v_gene: TRBV20-1
abundance: -

CDR3nt: TGTGCCAGCAGCCCCCGACAGGGGGCTTCCTACAATGAGCAGTTCTTC
CDR3aa: CASSPRQGASYNEQFF
d_gene: TRBD1
j_gene: TRBJ2-1
v_gene: TRBV3-1/TRBV3-2
abundance: few

CDR3nt: TGTGCCAGCAGCTGGGGGACGGCCGTACCCATGAACACTGAAGCTTTCTTT
CDR3aa: CASSWGTAVPMNTEAFF
d_gene: -
j_gene: TRBJ1-1
v_gene: TRBV5-4
abundance: -

CDR3nt: TGTGCCAGCAACTCGTGGGGGGACAATCAGCCCCAGCATTTT
CDR3aa: CASNSWGDNQPQHF
d_gene: -
j_gene: TRBJ1-5
v_gene: TRBV28
abundance: -

CDR3nt: TGTGCCACCAGTGACCCGGGGGGGTACAATGAGCAGTTCTTC
CDR3aa: CATSDPGGYNEQFF
d_gene: TRBD2
j_gene: TRBJ2-1
v_gene: TRBV24-1
abundance: -

CDR3nt: TGTGCCAGTACCTCAAACGGGGCCCTTGGGCAGCCCCAGCATTTT
CDR3aa: CASTSNGALGQPQHF
d_gene: -
j_gene: TRBJ1-5
v_gene: TRBV19
abundance: once

CDR3nt: TGTGCCAGCAGCTTGTCCGGGTCCGGGGGGGATGAGCAGTTCTTC
CDR3aa: CASSLSGSGGDEQFF
d_gene: TRBD2
j_gene: TRBJ2-1
v_gene: TRBV5-4
abundance: -

CDR3nt: TGTGCCAGCAGCTTAGGTCGGGGTCCCGGGGAGCTGTTTTTT
CDR3aa: CASSLGRGPGELFF
d_gene: -
j_gene: TRBJ2-2
v_gene: TRBV11-2
abundance: -

CDR3nt: TGTGCCAGCAATCAAATCACCGGCGGTGAAGCTTTCTTT
CDR3aa: CASNQITGGEAFF
d_gene: -
j_gene: TRBJ1-1
v_gene: TRBV6-5
abundance: few

CDR3nt: TGCGCCAGCAGCCAAGGGTGGGGCGTTGGCTATAATTCACCCCTCCACTTT
CDR3aa: CASSQGWGVGYNSPLHF
d_gene: -
j_gene: TRBJ1-6
v_gene: TRBV4-3
abundance: few

CDR3nt: TGTGCCAGCAGTAGGGTGTGGGGGGGCGGAGAGACCCAGTACTTC
CDR3aa: CASSRVWGGGETQYF
d_gene: -
j_gene: TRBJ2-5
v_gene: TRBV7-2
abundance: -

CDR3nt: TGTGCCAGCAGCTTGTCCGGGGATCAAGAGACCCAGTACTTC
CDR3aa: CASSLSGDQETQYF
d_gene: -
j_gene: TRBJ2-5
v_gene: TRBV5-5
abundance: -

CDR3nt: TGTGCCAGCAGTTCCTACGACAGTTCCTCCTACGAGCAGTACTTC
CDR3aa: CASSSYDSSSYEQYF
d_gene: -
j_gene: TRBJ2-7
v_gene: TRBV27
abundance: -

CDR3nt: TGTGCCAGCAGCGTAGAAGGGGTCAATTCACCCCTCCACTTT
CDR3aa: CASSVEGVNSPLHF
d_gene: -
j_gene: TRBJ1-6
v_gene: TRBV9
abundance: -

CDR3nt: TGTGCCAGTAGTATCGGGACGGCAAACACTGAAGCTTTCTTT
CDR3aa: CASSIGTANTEAFF
d_gene: -
j_gene: TRBJ1-1
v_gene: TRBV19
abundance: once

CDR3nt: TGTGCCAGCAGCTTGGGACAGAGCACAGATACGCAGTATTTT
CDR3aa: CASSLGQSTDTQYF
d_gene: TRBD1
j_gene: TRBJ2-3
v_gene: TRBV7-9
abundance: -

CDR3nt: TGTGCCAGCAGCTTGGCCCGGGATGGCTACACCTTC
CDR3aa: CASSLARDGYTF
d_gene: -
j_gene: TRBJ1-2
v_gene: TRBV5-4
abundance: -

CDR3nt: TGTGCCAGCAGCCTGCCGGGGGATCAGCCCCAGCATTTT
CDR3aa: CASSLPGDQPQHF
d_gene: -
j_gene: TRBJ1-5
v_gene: TRBV7-9
abundance: -

CDR3nt: TGCGCCAGCAGTCAAATGAAGCAGACATCAGGGACGGTATCGAGCTCCTACAATGAGCAGTTCTTC
CDR3aa: CASSQMKQTSGTVSSSYNEQFF
d_gene: -
j_gene: TRBJ2-1
v_gene: TRBV23-1
abundance: -

CDR3nt: TGTGCCAGCAGTCAAACCTTTCTAGCCAAAAACATTCAGTACTTC
CDR3aa: CASSQTFLAKNIQYF
d_gene: -
j_gene: TRBJ2-4
v_gene: TRBV6-2/TRBV6-3
abundance: -

CDR3nt: TGTGCCAGCAGCCTTATCTCGACAGGGGGACAGCCCCAGCATTTT
CDR3aa: CASSLISTGGQPQHF
d_gene: TRBD1
j_gene: TRBJ1-5
v_gene: TRBV6-5
abundance: once

CDR3nt: TGTGCCTGGAGTATTGGACAGGACCGGGGCGGCTACACCTTC
CDR3aa: CAWSIGQDRGGYTF
d_gene: TRBD1
j_gene: TRBJ1-2
v_gene: TRBV30
abundance: -

CDR3nt: TGTGCCAGCAGCCAAGATCTTGAAGGGGGGCTGTGGAATGAGCAGTTCTTC
CDR3aa: CASSQDLEGGLWNEQFF
d_gene: -
j_gene: TRBJ2-1
v_gene: TRBV4-2
abundance: -

CDR3nt: TGTGCCTGGAGCCCTGGACTTATTGGCTACACCTTC
CDR3aa: CAWSPGLIGYTF
d_gene: -
j_gene: TRBJ1-2
v_gene: TRBV30
abundance: -

CDR3nt: TGTGCCAGCAGTTACTCGGGCCTTGGAAACACCATATATTTT
CDR3aa: CASSYSGLGNTIYF
d_gene: -
j_gene: TRBJ1-3
v_gene: TRBV6-2/TRBV6-3
abundance: -

CDR3nt: TGTGCCAGCAGCCAAGGGCGAGCTGAAGCTTTCTTT
CDR3aa: CASSQGRAEAFF
d_gene: -
j_gene: TRBJ1-1
v_gene: TRBV3-1/TRBV3-2
abundance: -

CDR3nt: TGTGCCACCAGTGACTTCCTAGCGGGGCCAGATACGCAGTATTTT
CDR3aa: CATSDFLAGPDTQYF
d_gene: TRBD2
j_gene: TRBJ2-3
v_gene: TRBV24-1
abundance: -

CDR3nt: TGTGCCAGCAGTTACTCGCGAACACTCCGAGGCAATGAGCAGTTCTTC
CDR3aa: CASSYSRTLRGNEQFF
d_gene: -
j_gene: TRBJ2-1
v_gene: TRBV6-2/TRBV6-3
abundance: -

CDR3nt: TGCGCCAGCAGCCAAGCGAGGGGCGGGGGGTACGAGCAGTACTTC
CDR3aa: CASSQARGGGYEQYF
d_gene: TRBD2
j_gene: TRBJ2-7
v_gene: TRBV4-3
abundance: -

CDR3nt: TGTGCCACCAGTGATCCAGGGACAGGGACGGACGGGGAGCTGTTTTTT
CDR3aa: CATSDPGTGTDGELFF
d_gene: TRBD1
j_gene: TRBJ2-2
v_gene: TRBV24-1
abundance: few

CDR3nt: TGCGCCAGCAGTGCGAACACAAACACTGAAGCTTTCTTT
CDR3aa: CASSANTNTEAFF
d_gene: -
j_gene: TRBJ1-1
v_gene: TRBV5-1
abundance: -

CDR3nt: TGTGCCAGTAGTATGAGGGGGAGTTACAATGAGCAGTTCTTC
CDR3aa: CASSMRGSYNEQFF
d_gene: -
j_gene: TRBJ2-1
v_gene: TRBV19
abundance: -

CDR3nt: TGCGCCAGCAGCTTGGGTCGGCTTCAAGACAATGAGCAGTTCTTC
CDR3aa: CASSLGRLQDNEQFF
d_gene: -
j_gene: TRBJ2-1
v_gene: TRBV5-1
abundance: -

CDR3nt: TGTGCCTTAAAAGGGCGGGGGGGCCTTGGCACAGATACGCAGTATTTT
CDR3aa: CALKGRGGLGTDTQYF
d_gene: TRBD2
j_gene: TRBJ2-3
v_gene: TRBV5-4
abundance: -

CDR3nt: TGTGCCAGCAGTTATAGCGGGGGGGAGGAGGTAGATACGCAGTATTTT
CDR3aa: CASSYSGGEEVDTQYF
d_gene: TRBD2
j_gene: TRBJ2-3
v_gene: TRBV6-2/TRBV6-3
abundance: -

CDR3nt: TGTGCCAGCAGCTTAAAGCGGGGGCTCCTGGGAGATACGCAGTATTTT
CDR3aa: CASSLKRGLLGDTQYF
d_gene: TRBD2
j_gene: TRBJ2-3
v_gene: TRBV11-2
abundance: -

CDR3nt: TGTGCCAGCAGTTCACGGGGGCCGGCTAATTCACCCCTCCACTTT
CDR3aa: CASSSRGPANSPLHF
d_gene: -
j_gene: TRBJ1-6
v_gene: TRBV27
abundance: -

CDR3nt: TGTGCCAGTAACCCTCTACAGGGAGTTATTCAGCCCCAGCATTTT
CDR3aa: CASNPLQGVIQPQHF
d_gene: -
j_gene: TRBJ1-5
v_gene: TRBV19
abundance: -

CDR3nt: TGTGCCAGCAGGTCCGGGACAGGGTGGAATTCACCCCTCCACTTT
CDR3aa: CASRSGTGWNSPLHF
d_gene: TRBD1
j_gene: TRBJ1-6
v_gene: TRBV7-9
abundance: -

CDR3nt: TGTGCCAGCAGCGGGGGTTTTGGGGAGCTGTTTTTT
CDR3aa: CASSGGFGELFF
d_gene: -
j_gene: TRBJ2-2
v_gene: TRBV2
abundance: -

CDR3nt: TGTGCCTGGGGCGCGGGACAGAGCAATCAGCCCCAGCATTTT
CDR3aa: CAWGAGQSNQPQHF
d_gene: TRBD1
j_gene: TRBJ1-5
v_gene: TRBV30
abundance: -

CDR3nt: TGTGCCAGCAGGTGGACAGGGTACACTGAAGCTTTCTTT
CDR3aa: CASRWTGYTEAFF
d_gene: TRBD1
j_gene: TRBJ1-1
v_gene: TRBV6-6
abundance: -

CDR3nt: TGCAGTGCTAGTTGGGACAGGGGGTCTTTCGGCACAGATACGCAGTATTTT
CDR3aa: CSASWDRGSFGTDTQYF
d_gene: TRBD1
j_gene: TRBJ2-3
v_gene: TRBV20-1
abundance: -

CDR3nt: TGTGCCAGCAGCCAAGTACGGGGACCATCAAGCGCTTTCTTT
CDR3aa: CASSQVRGPSSAFF
d_gene: -
j_gene: TRBJ1-1
v_gene: TRBV14
abundance: -

CDR3nt: TGTGCCAGTAGTACGAGGGGAGGTGGCTACACCTTC
CDR3aa: CASSTRGGGYTF
d_gene: -
j_gene: TRBJ1-2
v_gene: TRBV19
abundance: -

CDR3nt: TGTGCCAGCAGCCTGGACGGGGGACAGGGCTATGGCTACACCTTC
CDR3aa: CASSLDGGQGYGYTF
d_gene: TRBD1
j_gene: TRBJ1-2
v_gene: TRBV5-4
abundance: -

CDR3nt: TGTGCCAGCAGTAGGGACAGGGTAGGGGAGCAGTACTTC
CDR3aa: CASSRDRVGEQYF
d_gene: TRBD1
j_gene: TRBJ2-7
v_gene: TRBV6-5
abundance: -